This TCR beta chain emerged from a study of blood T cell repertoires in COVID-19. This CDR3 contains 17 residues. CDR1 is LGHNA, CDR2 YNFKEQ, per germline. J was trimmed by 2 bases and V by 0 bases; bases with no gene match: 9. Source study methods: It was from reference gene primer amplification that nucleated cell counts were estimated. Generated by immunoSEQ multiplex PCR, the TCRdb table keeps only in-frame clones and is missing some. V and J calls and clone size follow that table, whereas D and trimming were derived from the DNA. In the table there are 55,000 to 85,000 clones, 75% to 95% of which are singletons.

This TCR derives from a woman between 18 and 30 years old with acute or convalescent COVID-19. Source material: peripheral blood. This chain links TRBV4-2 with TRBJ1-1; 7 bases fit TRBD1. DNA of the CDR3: TGTGCCAGCAGCCAAGATATGATAGGGGGCGCCAACACTGAAGCTTTCTTT. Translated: CASSQDMIGGANTEAFF.